This T cell receptor beta chain emerged from a study of human T cells and chemical hapten exposure. Time point noted: pre-sensitization, week 0. The treatment is: therapeutic diphenylcyclopropenone sensitization with weekly scalp DPC. Samples of blood were obtained prior to the application of each patch test. A remark on this clonotype: Its specificity is unknown.

Study results and caveats: TCRs exceeding a frequency of 1 in 1000 stayed unchanged under DPC sensitization. In comparison with controls, expanded TCRs gave rise to a significantly larger number of large CDR3 similarity clusters.

As handled by the study authors: Samples had a median of about 95,000 TCRs, ranging about 20,000 to 690,600. Each CDR3 protein gets one entry after TCRdb re-called the RACE reads with MiXCR. For this entry, the V and J calls and clone size follow TCRdb and not the study's own pipeline. In the table there are about 80,000 distinct CDR3 sequences, around 15% of which are singletons. CDR3 length equals 12 residues. The rearrangement joins TRBV21-1 to TRBJ2-4; TRBD2, as called in the table, went unchecked against the DNA. TRBV21-1 is given as a pseudogene. The TCR comes from a woman between 45 and 60 years old with alopecia areata. Some clones in this sample may be carry-over from other donors' samples. The source material was whole blood, sampled in connection with sensitization to the hapten diphenylcyclopropenone (DPC). The CDR3 DNA sequence: TGTGCCAGCCTGGGAGAAGACTGCATTCAGTACTTC. Translation gives CASLGEDCIQYF.